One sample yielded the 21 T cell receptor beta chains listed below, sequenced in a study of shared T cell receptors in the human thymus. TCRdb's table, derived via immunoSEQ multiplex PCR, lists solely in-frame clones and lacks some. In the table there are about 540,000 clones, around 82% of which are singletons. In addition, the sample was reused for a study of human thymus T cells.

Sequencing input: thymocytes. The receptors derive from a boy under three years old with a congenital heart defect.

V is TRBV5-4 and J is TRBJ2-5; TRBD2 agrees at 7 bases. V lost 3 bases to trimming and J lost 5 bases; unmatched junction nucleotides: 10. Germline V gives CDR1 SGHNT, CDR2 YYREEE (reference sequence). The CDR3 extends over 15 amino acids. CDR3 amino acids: CASSCSGTISETQYF. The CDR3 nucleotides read TGTGCCAGCAGCTGCTCCGGGACTATCTCGGAGACCCAGTACTTC.

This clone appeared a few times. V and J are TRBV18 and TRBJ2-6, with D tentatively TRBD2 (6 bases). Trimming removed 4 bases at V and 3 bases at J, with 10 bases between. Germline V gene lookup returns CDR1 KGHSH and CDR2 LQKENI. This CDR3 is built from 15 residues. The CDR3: CASSLREDGANVLTF. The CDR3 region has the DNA TGTGCCAGCTCACTCAGGGAGGATGGGGCCAACGTCCTGACTTTC.

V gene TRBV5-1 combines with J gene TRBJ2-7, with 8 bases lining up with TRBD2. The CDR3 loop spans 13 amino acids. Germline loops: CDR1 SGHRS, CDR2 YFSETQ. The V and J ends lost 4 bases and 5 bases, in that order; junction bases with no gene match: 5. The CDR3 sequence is CASSPGGRNEQYF. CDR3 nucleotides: TGCGCCAGCAGCCCGGGGGGGAGAAACGAGCAGTACTTC.

The CDR3 spells CAVSDRGPYNEQFF. The CDR3 DNA reads TGTGCCGTAAGTGACAGGGGGCCTTACAATGAGCAGTTCTTC. This chain links TRBV5-4 with TRBJ2-1, with TRBD1 identical over 10 bases. V lost 10 bases to trimming and J lost 4 bases; unmatched junction nucleotides: 8. Germline CDR1 reads SGHNT; CDR2 reads YYREEE (reference sequence). This CDR3 has 14 residues.

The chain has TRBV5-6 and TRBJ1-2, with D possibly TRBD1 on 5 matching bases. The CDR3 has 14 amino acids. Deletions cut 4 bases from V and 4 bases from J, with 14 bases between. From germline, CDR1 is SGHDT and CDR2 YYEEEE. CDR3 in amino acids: CASSVKEGSYGYTF. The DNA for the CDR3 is TGTGCCAGCAGCGTCAAGGAGGGGAGCTATGGCTACACCTTC.

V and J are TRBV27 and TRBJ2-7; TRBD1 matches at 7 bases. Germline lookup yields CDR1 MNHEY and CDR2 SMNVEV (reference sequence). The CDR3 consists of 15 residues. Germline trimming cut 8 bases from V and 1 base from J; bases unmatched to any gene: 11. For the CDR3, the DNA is TGTGCCAGCGGGAACCGGGACAGCAGGTCCTACGAGCAGTACTTC. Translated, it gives CASGNRDSRSYEQYF.

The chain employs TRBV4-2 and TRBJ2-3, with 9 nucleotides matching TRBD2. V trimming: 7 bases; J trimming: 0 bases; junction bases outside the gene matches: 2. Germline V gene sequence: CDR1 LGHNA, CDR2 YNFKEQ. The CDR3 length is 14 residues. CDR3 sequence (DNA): TGTGCCAGCACCCTAGCGGGGAGCACAGATACGCAGTATTTT. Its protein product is CASTLAGSTDTQYF.

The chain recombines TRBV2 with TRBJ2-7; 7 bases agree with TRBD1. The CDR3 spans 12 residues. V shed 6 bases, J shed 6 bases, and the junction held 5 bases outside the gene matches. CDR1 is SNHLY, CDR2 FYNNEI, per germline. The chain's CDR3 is CASRQGKGEQYF. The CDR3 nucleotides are TGTGCCAGCAGACAGGGGAAGGGCGAGCAGTACTTC.

The CDR3 sequence: CASSLDRGGETQYF. The DNA of the CDR3 is TGTGCCAGCAGCTTGGACCGGGGAGGAGAGACCCAGTACTTC. The chain has TRBV5-5 and TRBJ2-5; D perhaps matches TRBD2 (6 bases). Trimming left V 0 bases short and J 4 bases short, with 10 bases between. The CDR3 is 14 residues long. The germline V gene has CDR1 SGHKS and CDR2 YYEKEE (reference sequence).

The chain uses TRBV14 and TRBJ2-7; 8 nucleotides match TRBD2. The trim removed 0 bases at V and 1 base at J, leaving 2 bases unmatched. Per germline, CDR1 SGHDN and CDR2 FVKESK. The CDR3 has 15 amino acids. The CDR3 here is CASSQDRGGSYEQYF. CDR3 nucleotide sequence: TGTGCCAGCAGCCAAGATCGGGGGGGGTCCTACGAGCAGTACTTC.

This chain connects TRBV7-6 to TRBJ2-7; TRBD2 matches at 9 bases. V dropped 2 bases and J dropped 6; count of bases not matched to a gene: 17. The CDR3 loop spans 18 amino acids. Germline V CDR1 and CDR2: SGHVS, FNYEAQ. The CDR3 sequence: CASSLSPFGAGGPREQYF. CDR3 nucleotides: TGTGCCAGCAGCTTAAGCCCATTTGGGGCGGGAGGGCCGCGCGAGCAGTACTTC.

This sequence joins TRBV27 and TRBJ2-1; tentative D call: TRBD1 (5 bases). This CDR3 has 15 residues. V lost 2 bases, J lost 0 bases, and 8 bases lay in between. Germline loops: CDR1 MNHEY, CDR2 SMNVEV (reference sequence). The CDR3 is CASSLAGNSYNEQFF. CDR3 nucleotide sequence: TGTGCCAGCAGTTTAGCAGGGAACTCCTACAATGAGCAGTTCTTC.

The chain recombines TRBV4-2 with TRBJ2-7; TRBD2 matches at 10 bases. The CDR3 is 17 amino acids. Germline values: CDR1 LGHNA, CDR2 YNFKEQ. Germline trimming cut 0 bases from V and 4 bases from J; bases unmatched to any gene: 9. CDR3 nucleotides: TGTGCCAGCAGCCAAGACCTAGCGGGAGAGTTAGGGTACGAGCAGTACTTC. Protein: CASSQDLAGELGYEQYF.

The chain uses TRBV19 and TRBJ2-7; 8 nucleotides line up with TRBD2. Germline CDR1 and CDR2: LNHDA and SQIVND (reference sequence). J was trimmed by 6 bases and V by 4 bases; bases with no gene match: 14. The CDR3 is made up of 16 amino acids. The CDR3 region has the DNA TGTGCCAGTAGTAGTAACGGGACTAGGATGAGGGGCGAGCAGTACTTC. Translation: CASSSNGTRMRGEQYF.

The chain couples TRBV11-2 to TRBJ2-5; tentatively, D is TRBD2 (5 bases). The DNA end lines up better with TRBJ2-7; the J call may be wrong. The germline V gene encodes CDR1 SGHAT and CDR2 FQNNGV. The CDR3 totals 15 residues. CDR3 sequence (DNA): TGTGCCAGCAGCTTGTGGCTAGCTCGCTCCTACGAGCAGTACTTC. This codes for CASSLWLARSYEQYF.

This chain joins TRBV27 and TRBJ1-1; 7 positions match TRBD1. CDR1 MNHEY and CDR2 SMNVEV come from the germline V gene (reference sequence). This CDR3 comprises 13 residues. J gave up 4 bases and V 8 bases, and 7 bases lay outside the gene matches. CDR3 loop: CASLGQWGTEAFF. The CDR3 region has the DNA TGTGCCAGCTTGGGACAGTGGGGCACTGAAGCTTTCTTT.

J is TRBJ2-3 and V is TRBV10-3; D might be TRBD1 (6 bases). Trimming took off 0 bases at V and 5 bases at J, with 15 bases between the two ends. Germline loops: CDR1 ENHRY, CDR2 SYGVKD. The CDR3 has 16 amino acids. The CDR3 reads CAISESRPSGVDTQYF. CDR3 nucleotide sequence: TGTGCCATCAGTGAGTCTCGGCCCTCAGGGGTAGATACGCAGTATTTT.

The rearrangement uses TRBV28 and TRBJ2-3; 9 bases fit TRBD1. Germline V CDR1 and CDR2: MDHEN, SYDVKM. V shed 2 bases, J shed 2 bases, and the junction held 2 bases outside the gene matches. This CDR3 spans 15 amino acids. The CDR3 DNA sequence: TGTGCCAGCAGTTTAGACAGGGGGGTCACAGATACGCAGTATTTT. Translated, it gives CASSLDRGVTDTQYF. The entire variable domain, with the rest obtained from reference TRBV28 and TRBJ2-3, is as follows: DVKVTQSSRYLVKRTGEKVFLECVQDMDHENMFWYRQDPGLGLRLIYFSYDVKMKEKGDIPEGYSVSREKKERFSLILESASTNQTSMYLCASSLDRGVTDTQYFGPGTRLTVL.

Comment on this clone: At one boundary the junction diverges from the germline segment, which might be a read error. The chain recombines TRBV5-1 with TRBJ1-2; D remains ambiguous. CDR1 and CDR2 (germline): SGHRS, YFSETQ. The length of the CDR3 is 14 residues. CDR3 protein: CASSLRIFSGGYTF. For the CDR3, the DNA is TGCGCGAGCAGCCTTCGGATCTTCTCGGGAGGCTACACCTTC.

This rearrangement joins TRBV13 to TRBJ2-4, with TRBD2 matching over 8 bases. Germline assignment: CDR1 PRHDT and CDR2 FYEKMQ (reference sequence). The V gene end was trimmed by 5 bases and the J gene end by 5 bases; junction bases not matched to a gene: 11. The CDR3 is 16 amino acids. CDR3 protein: CASSDLIGRGENIQYF. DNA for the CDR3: TGTGCCAGCAGCGACCTGATCGGGCGGGGGGAAAACATTCAGTACTTC.

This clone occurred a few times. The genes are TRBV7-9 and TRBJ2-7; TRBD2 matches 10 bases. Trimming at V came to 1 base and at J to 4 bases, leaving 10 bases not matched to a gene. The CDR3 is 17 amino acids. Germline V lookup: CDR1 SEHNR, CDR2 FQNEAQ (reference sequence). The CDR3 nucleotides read TGTGCCAGCAGCTTAGACGGGCTAGCGGGAGCGGGATACGAGCAGTACTTC. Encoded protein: CASSLDGLAGAGYEQYF.